The 24 T cell receptor beta chains presented below share a single source sample, sequenced in a study of T cells in Graves' hyperthyroidism and ophthalmopathy. Amplified regions were TCR beta CDR3 sequences from RNA transcripts. HTBI primers were the set used in a first-round RT-PCR of the TCR CDR3. TCRdb independently ran MiXCR on the multiplex PCR reads; one entry per CDR3 protein. The sample lists nearly 600,000 distinct CDR3 sequences; 11% to 15% were seen once. Input material: blood. All receptors come from a woman younger than 45 with Graves' hyperthyroidism that later progressed to Graves' ophthalmopathy.

This clonotype was picked up many times. The genes are TRBV7-9 and TRBJ1-2; TRBD1 matches 7 bases. The V and J ends lost 2 bases and 0 bases, in that order; junction bases with no gene match: 12. The CDR3 extends over 18 amino acids. Germline V CDR1 and CDR2: SEHNR, FQNEAQ (reference sequence). As DNA, the CDR3 is TGTGCCAGCAGCTTAAGCAGGTGGACAGGCGACCCTAACTATGGCTACACCTTC. It codes for CASSLSRWTGDPNYGYTF.

J is TRBJ1-2 and V is TRBV13; unclear D gene. This CDR3 is 12 amino acids long. The V gene's germline CDR1 is PRHDT and CDR2 FYEKMQ (reference sequence). V was cut by 2 bases and J by 7 bases, with 8 bases left in between. Here the CDR3 reads CASSLPVRGYTF. The CDR3 nucleotides are TGTGCCAGCAGCTTACCGGTTCGTGGCTACACCTTC.

This clonotype showed up many times. The rearrangement joins TRBV30 to TRBJ2-1, with a tentative D call TRBD2 (5 bases). CDR1 GTSNPN and CDR2 SVGIG come from the germline V gene (reference sequence). This CDR3 is built from 12 residues. Trimming removed 3 bases from V and 4 bases from J, with 7 bases in between. The CDR3 loop reads CAWRPGYNEQFF. DNA of the CDR3: TGTGCCTGGAGGCCGGGGTACAATGAGCAGTTCTTC.

Points on this clonotype: This may stem from a read error, because a much larger clone lies one nucleotide away. This chain links TRBV20-1 with TRBJ2-7; D remains unclear. V gave up 5 bases and J gave up 2 bases, with 7 bases separating them. The V gene's germline CDR1 is DFQATT and CDR2 SNEGSKA (reference sequence). The CDR3 covers 11 residues. In DNA form, the CDR3 reads TGCAGTGCTGGTGGCCCCTACGAGCAGTACTTC. It encodes CSAGGPYEQYF.

This clonotype turned up a few times. The V call is TRBV2, the J call TRBJ1-1; weak D call: TRBD1 (6 bases). Germline V gene sequence: CDR1 SNHLY, CDR2 FYNNEI. Deletions cut 8 bases from V and 1 base from J, with 8 bases between. The CDR3 runs 12 residues. The CDR3 nucleotides read TGTGCCAGCTTAGGGGGGAACACTGAAGCTTTCTTT. This gives the protein CASLGGNTEAFF.

The rearrangement joins TRBV7-2 to TRBJ2-6; the D gene could be TRBD1 or TRBD2 (6 bases each). V shed 2 bases and J shed 0 bases, with 14 bases lying between them. Germline CDR1 and CDR2: SGHTA and FQGNSA. This CDR3 has 18 amino acids. CDR3 DNA sequence: TGTGCCAGCAGCTTACGTGCGGGACACAGCTCTGGGGCCAACGTCCTGACTTTC. This codes for CASSLRAGHSSGANVLTF. The entire variable domain, with the rest obtained from reference TRBV7-2 and TRBJ2-6, is as follows: GAGVSQSPSNKVTEKGKDVELRCDPISGHTALYWYRQSLGQGLEFLIYFQGNSAPDKSGLPSDRFSAERTGGSVSTLTIQRTQQEDSAVYLCASSLRAGHSSGANVLTFGAGSRLTVL.

The chain joins TRBV6-1 to TRBJ2-4; D gene unclear. Between the trimmed V and J ends, which lost 7 bases and 7 bases, there was a span of 11 bases. The CDR3 is made up of 12 amino acids. Germline V gene data show CDR1 as MNHNS and CDR2 as SASEGT. The CDR3 coding sequence is TGTGCCAGCACCTTAGACACTAACATTCAGTACTTC. This encodes CASTLDTNIQYF.

This clonotype was recorded many times. The chain employs TRBV14 and TRBJ1-3; unclear D gene. Germline CDR1 is SGHDN and CDR2 is FVKESK. The CDR3 contains 15 residues. Trimming pared 3 bases from V and 0 bases from J, leaving 9 bases between. The CDR3 spells CASSQGTYSGNTIYF. CDR3 DNA: TGTGCCAGCAGCCAGGGTACCTACTCTGGAAACACCATATATTTT.

This clonotype has a count of ten or more. This sequence joins TRBV5-1 and TRBJ2-5; no firm D call. V gave up 3 bases and J gave up 0 bases, with 12 bases separating them. This CDR3 comprises 15 residues. Per the germline V gene, CDR1 is SGHRS and CDR2 is YFSETQ. CDR3 sequence (DNA): TGCGCCAGCAGCTCGACCCTCGGGTACCAAGAGACCCAGTACTTC. It encodes CASSSTLGYQETQYF.

This clonotype has a count of ten or more. The rearrangement links TRBV12-3 or TRBV12-4 to TRBJ2-1; the match to TRBD2 covers 7 bases. Germline trimming cut 6 bases from V and 7 bases from J; bases unmatched to any gene: 3. This CDR3 is built from 12 residues. CDR3 sequence: CASSPGRNEQFF. The CDR3 DNA is TGTGCCAGCAGCCCCGGGAGGAATGAGCAGTTCTTC.

Many counts were recorded for this clonotype. The V call is TRBV12-3 or TRBV12-4, the J call TRBJ2-3; D gene unclear. V lost 1 base to trimming and J lost 2 bases, with 13 bases between them. The CDR3 consists of 16 residues. CDR3 nucleotides: TGTGCCAGCAGTTTAGAGGTTGGGTCTTACACAGATACGCAGTATTTT. It specifies CASSLEVGSYTDTQYF.

The sample holds a few counts of this clonotype. V usage is TRBV6-1 and J usage is TRBJ2-2, with 9 bases that match TRBD2. Germline lookup yields CDR1 MNHNS and CDR2 SASEGT. The length of the CDR3 is 14 residues. V lost 7 bases and J lost 7; bases outside the gene matches: 7. CDR3 in DNA: TGTGCCAGCATGCAGCGGGAGGTATTCGGGGAGCTGTTTTTT. As protein: CASMQREVFGELFF.

The genes are TRBV29-1 and TRBJ1-2; TRBD1 agrees at 7 bases. CDR1 and CDR2 from the germline V gene are SQVTM and ANQGSEA. The CDR3 extends over 12 amino acids. V dropped 3 bases and J dropped 4; count of bases not matched to a gene: 2. For the CDR3, the DNA is TGCAGCGTTGAGACAGGGAGCTATGGCTACACCTTC. Its translation is CSVETGSYGYTF.

This clonotype was counted ten times or more. The J gene is TRBJ2-5, the V gene TRBV12-3 or TRBV12-4; no definite D call. This CDR3 spans 12 amino acids. V lost 6 bases and J lost 1, with 6 bases in between. DNA for the CDR3: TGTGCCAGCAGCCCTCGCCAAGAGACCCAGTACTTC. Translating gives CASSPRQETQYF.

This clonotype was detected only a few times. This chain connects TRBV5-8 to TRBJ1-2, with 10 bases fitting TRBD1. CDR1 and CDR2 from the germline V gene are SGHTS and YDEGEE. Germline trimming cut 4 bases from V and 6 bases from J; bases unmatched to any gene: 6. This CDR3 has 14 residues. Here the CDR3 DNA reads TGTGCCAGCAGCCCGGGACAGGGGACCGATGGCTACACCTTC. Amino acid sequence: CASSPGQGTDGYTF.

This clonotype has ten or more counts. This sequence joins TRBV30 and TRBJ2-5; D gene unclear. In germline, CDR1 is GTSNPN, CDR2 SVGIG (reference sequence). The CDR3 has 13 amino acids. V lost 4 bases to trimming and J lost 5 bases, with 14 bases between them. The CDR3 DNA is TGTGCCTGGAATCTCGACTTGGCGGAGACCCAGTACTTC. Translated, it gives CAWNLDLAETQYF.

A remark on this clonotype: It may be a read error: a sequence one base away is much more abundant. The rearrangement uses TRBV19 and TRBJ2-1; 8 bases match TRBD2. This CDR3 region has 15 residues. With 1 base clipped from V and 9 bases from J, the junction kept 8 bases outside the gene matches. CDR1 and CDR2 (germline): LNHDA, SQIVND (reference sequence). The CDR3 loop is CASSIAGSGVSEQFF. The CDR3 region has the DNA TGTGCCAGTAGTATAGCGGGTAGCGGGGTCTCTGAGCAGTTCTTC.

V usage is TRBV5-1 and J usage is TRBJ1-1; TRBD1 aligns across 8 bases. CDR1 and CDR2 from the germline V gene are SGHRS and YFSETQ. CDR3 length equals 15 residues. The junction had 9 bases not matched to a gene; V was cut back by 5 bases and J by 3 bases. The CDR3 loop is CASRYPDRADTEAFF. The CDR3 nucleotides read TGCGCCAGCAGATACCCGGACAGGGCTGACACTGAAGCTTTCTTT. Full variable domain (missing parts from reference TRBV5-1 and TRBJ1-1): KAGVTQTPRYLIKTRGQQVTLSCSPISGHRSVSWYQQTPGQGLQFLFEYFSETQRNKGNFPGRFSGRQFSNSRSEMNVSTLELGDSALYLCASRYPDRADTEAFFGQGTRLTVV.

Ten or more counts support this clonotype. This chain uses TRBV18 with TRBJ2-6; no reliable D call. This CDR3 spans 17 amino acids. The ends were cut back, 0 bases at V and 0 bases at J, with 9 bases in the middle. CDR1 KGHSH and CDR2 LQKENI come from the germline V gene. CDR3 DNA: TGTGCCAGCTCACCACCCGTTTGGCTCTCTGGGGCCAACGTCCTGACTTTC. Its protein product is CASSPPVWLSGANVLTF.

This clonotype was found many times. The rearrangement joins TRBV29-1 to TRBJ2-3; 9 positions agree with TRBD1. The trim removed 2 bases at V and 4 bases at J, leaving 4 bases unmatched. Per germline, CDR1 SQVTM and CDR2 ANQGSEA. The CDR3 sequence is 14 residues long. The CDR3: CSVEKGTGSDTQYF. Written as DNA, the CDR3 is TGCAGCGTTGAAAAAGGGACAGGGTCAGATACGCAGTATTTT.

This clonotype was counted ten times or more. J is TRBJ2-1 and V is TRBV20-1, with TRBD2 matching over 7 bases. Germline V gene sequence: CDR1 DFQATT, CDR2 SNEGSKA (reference sequence). CDR3 size: 12 residues. With V trimmed by 4 bases and J by 7 bases, 4 bases remained unmatched. This CDR3 reads CSAMRGGNEQFF. CDR3 nucleotides: TGCAGTGCTATGAGGGGAGGGAATGAGCAGTTCTTC.

About this clonotype itself: A much larger clone differs from this one at a single base, so this may be a read error. J is TRBJ2-5 and V is TRBV20-1; D remains unclear. Germline values: CDR1 DFQATT, CDR2 SNEGSKA (reference sequence). This CDR3 region has 14 residues. The DNA for the CDR3 is TGCAGTGCTAGGGGCCCCGAAGCGCAAGAGACCCAGTCCTTC. This sequence encodes CSARGPEAQETQSF.

This clonotype was found a few times. This chain uses TRBV6-1 with TRBJ2-5; no clear D gene. This CDR3 region has 12 residues. Trimming took 8 bases from V and 1 from J, leaving 8 bases between them. Germline V gene data show CDR1 as MNHNS and CDR2 as SASEGT. CDR3 DNA: TGTGCCAGCCGACAAAGCCAAGAGACCCAGTACTTC. Translated: CASRQSQETQYF.

This clonotype was detected ten times or more. The chain uses TRBV20-1 and TRBJ2-3; 7 bases match TRBD1. The V segment lost 5 bases and the J segment 0 bases; nucleotides outside the gene matches: 20. The CDR3 extends over 19 amino acids. The V gene's germline CDR1 is DFQATT and CDR2 SNEGSKA (reference sequence). For the CDR3, the DNA is TGCAGTGCTCCCCGGGCAGGGGGTGCTACAACTTTGAGCACAGATACGCAGTATTTT. This gives the protein CSAPRAGGATTLSTDTQYF.